This T cell receptor beta chain was sequenced in a study of cytomegalovirus exposure and HLA in healthy donors. Overall study results and limits: Previous analysis showed most TCR beta V segments were productive about 87% or about 30% of the time. With further analysis later on, most CMV-associated TCR beta chains appeared HLA-restricted. Highly shared variants forming one cluster were likely a sequencing artifact.

Notes on this clone: No antigen is known for it.

Trimming cost V 4 bases and J 3 bases, with 11 bases left between them. The CDR3 loop spans 14 amino acids. Germline V gene data show CDR1 as SGDLS and CDR2 as YYNGEE. It was with 60 Vbeta and 13 Jbeta primers that the PCR ran. TCRdb's copy holds only in-frame clones and misses some; the assay was immunoSEQ multiplex PCR. The repertoire holds around 160,000 clones, with approximately 85% as singletons. Sequencing was performed on PBMCs. This receptor was obtained from a man between 18 and 29 years old in good health and CMV-seropositive. V usage is TRBV9 and J usage is TRBJ2-1, with a weak D call TRBD2 (5 bases). The CDR3 sequence: CASSSERDYNEQFF. DNA of the CDR3: TGTGCCAGCAGCTCCGAACGGGACTACAATGAGCAGTTCTTC.